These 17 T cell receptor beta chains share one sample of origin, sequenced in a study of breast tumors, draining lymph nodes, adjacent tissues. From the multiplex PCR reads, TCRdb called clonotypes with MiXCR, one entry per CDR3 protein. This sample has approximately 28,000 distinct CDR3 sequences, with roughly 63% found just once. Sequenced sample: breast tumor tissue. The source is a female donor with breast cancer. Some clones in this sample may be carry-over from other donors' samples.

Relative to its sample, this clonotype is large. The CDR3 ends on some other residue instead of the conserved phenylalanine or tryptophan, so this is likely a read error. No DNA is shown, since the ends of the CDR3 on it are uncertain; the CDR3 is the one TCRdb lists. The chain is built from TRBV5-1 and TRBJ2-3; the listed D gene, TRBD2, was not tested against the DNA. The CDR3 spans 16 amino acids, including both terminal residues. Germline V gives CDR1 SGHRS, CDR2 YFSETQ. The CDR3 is CASSGGPGSGRPPPIN.

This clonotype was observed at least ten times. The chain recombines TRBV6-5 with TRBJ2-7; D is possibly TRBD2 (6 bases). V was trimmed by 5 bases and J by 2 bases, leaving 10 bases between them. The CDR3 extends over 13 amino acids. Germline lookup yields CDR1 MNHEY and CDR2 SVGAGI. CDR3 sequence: CASSHGGTYEQYF. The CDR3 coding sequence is TGTGCCAGCAGTCACGGCGGGACCTACGAGCAGTACTTC.

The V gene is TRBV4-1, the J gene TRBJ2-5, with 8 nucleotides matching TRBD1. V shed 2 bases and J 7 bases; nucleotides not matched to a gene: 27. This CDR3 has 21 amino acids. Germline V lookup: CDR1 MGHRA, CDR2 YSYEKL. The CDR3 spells CASSQSVSVLGTGWGEGTQYF. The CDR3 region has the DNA TGCGCCAGCAGCCAATCGGTGTCCGTCCTAGGGACAGGCTGGGGAGAAGGGACCCAGTACTTC.

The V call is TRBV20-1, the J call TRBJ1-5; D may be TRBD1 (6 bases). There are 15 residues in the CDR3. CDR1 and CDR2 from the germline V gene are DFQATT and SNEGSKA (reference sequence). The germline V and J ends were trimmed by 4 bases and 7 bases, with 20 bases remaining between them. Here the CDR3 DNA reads TGCAGTGCTACAATATTGCGGGGGGGCACCCAGCCCCAGCATTTT. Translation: CSATILRGGTQPQHF.

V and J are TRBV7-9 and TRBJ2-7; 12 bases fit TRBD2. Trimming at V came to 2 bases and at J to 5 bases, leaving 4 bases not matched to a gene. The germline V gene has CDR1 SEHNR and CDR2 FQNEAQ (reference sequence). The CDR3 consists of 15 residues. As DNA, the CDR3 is TGTGCCAGCAGCTTACAGACTAGCGGGAGCCACGAGCAGTACTTC. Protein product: CASSLQTSGSHEQYF. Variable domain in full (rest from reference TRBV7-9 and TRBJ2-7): DTGVSQNPRHKITKRGQNVTFRCDPISEHNRLYWYRQTLGQGPEFLTYFQNEAQLEKSRLLSDRFSAERPKGSFSTLEIQRTEQGDSAMYLCASSLQTSGSHEQYFGPGTRLTVT.

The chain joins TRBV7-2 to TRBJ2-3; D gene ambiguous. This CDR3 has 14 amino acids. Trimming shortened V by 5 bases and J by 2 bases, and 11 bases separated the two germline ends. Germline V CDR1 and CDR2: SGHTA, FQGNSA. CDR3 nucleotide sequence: TGTGCCAGCAGCCCCGGACCAGCCACAGATACGCAGTATTTT. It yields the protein CASSPGPATDTQYF.

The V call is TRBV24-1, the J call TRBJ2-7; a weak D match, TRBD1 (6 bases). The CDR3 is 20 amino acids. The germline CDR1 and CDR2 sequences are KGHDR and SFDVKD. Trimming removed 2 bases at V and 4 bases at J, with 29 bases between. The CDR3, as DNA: TGTGCCACCAGTGATTGGGTTAATGGTAATTCGGGGACACCGAATTACGAGCAGTACGTC. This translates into CATSDWVNGNSGTPNYEQYV.

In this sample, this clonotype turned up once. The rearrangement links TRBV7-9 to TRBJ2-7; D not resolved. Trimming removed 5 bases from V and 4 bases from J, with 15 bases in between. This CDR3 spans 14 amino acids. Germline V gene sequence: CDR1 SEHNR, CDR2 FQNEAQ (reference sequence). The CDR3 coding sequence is TGTGCCAGCAGCCTGTCAGAATTAAATTACGAGCAGTACTTC. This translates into CASSLSELNYEQYF.

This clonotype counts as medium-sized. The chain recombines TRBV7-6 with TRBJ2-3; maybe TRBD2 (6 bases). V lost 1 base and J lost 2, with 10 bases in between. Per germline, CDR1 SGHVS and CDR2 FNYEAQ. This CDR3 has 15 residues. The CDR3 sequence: CASSLGSGSTDTQYF. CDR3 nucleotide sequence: TGTGCCAGCAGCTTAGGTAGCGGATCCACAGATACGCAGTATTTT.

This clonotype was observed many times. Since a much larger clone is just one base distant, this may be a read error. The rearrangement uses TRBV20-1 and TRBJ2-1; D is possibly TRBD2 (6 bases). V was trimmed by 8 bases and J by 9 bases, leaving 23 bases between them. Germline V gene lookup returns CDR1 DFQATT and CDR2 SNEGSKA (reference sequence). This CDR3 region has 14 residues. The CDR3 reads CSMPWLASTTEQFF. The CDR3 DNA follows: TGCAGTATGCCTTGGCTAGCGAGTACCACTGAGCAGTTCTTC.

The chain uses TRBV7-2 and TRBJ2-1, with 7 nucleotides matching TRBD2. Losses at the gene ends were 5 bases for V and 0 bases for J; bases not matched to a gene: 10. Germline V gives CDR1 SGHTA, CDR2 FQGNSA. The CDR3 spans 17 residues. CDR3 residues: CASSELWGGSSYNEQFF. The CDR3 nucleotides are TGTGCCAGCAGCGAACTTTGGGGCGGGAGCTCCTACAATGAGCAGTTCTTC.

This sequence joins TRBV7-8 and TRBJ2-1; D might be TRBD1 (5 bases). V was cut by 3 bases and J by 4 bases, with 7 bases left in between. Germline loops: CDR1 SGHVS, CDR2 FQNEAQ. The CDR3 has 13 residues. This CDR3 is CASSFQGYNEQFF. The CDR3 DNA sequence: TGTGCCAGCAGCTTTCAGGGTTACAATGAGCAGTTCTTC. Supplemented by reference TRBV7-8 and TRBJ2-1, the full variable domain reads GAGVSQSPRYKVAKRGQDVALRCDPISGHVSLFWYQQALGQGPEFLTYFQNEAQLDKSGLPSDRFFAERPEGSVSTLKIQRTQQEDSAVYLCASSFQGYNEQFFGPGTRLTVL.

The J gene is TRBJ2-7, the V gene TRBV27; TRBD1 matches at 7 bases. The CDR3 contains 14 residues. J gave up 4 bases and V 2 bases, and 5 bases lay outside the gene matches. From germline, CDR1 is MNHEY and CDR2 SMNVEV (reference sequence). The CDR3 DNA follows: TGTGCCAGCAGTTTAGACAGGGTTCTGTACGAGCAGTACTTC. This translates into CASSLDRVLYEQYF.

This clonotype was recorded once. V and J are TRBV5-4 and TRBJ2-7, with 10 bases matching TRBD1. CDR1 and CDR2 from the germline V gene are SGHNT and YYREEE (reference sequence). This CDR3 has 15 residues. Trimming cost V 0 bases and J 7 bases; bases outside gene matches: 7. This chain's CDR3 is CASSLGGTGAGEQYF. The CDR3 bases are TGTGCCAGCAGCTTGGGAGGGACAGGGGCGGGTGAGCAGTACTTC.

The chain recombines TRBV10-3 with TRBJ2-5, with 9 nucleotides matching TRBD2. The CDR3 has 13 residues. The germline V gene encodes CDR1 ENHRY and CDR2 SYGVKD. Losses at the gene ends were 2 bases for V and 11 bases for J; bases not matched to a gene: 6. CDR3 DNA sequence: TGTGCCATCAGTGAGCGGCCTAGCGGGAAGCAGTACTTC. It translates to CAISERPSGKQYF.

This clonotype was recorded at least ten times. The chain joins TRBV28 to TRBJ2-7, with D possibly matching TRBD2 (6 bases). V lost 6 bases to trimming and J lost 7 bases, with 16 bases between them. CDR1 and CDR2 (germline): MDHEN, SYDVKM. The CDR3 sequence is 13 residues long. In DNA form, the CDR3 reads TGTGCCAGCAGGCACCGGACTATTTGGGAGCAGTACTTC. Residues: CASRHRTIWEQYF.

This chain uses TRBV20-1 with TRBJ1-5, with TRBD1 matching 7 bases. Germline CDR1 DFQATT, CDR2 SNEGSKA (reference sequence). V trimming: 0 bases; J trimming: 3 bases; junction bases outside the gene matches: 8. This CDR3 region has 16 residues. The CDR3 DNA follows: TGCAGTGCTAGAGATCTCTATGGGACAGTCAATCAGCCCCAGCATTTT. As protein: CSARDLYGTVNQPQHF.